These T cell receptor beta chains were read from a single sample in a study of shared clonotypes between healthy human individuals. Libraries were prepared by immunoSEQ multiplex PCR; TCRdb keeps only in-frame clonotypes and omits some of them. Here the sample spans 2 million to 2.5 million clones, 85% to 95% being singletons. Sequencing was carried out using naive CD4+ T cells from PBMCs. The receptors stem from a young man in good health. Some clones in this sample may be carry-over from other donors' samples. Both conserved end residues are part of each CDR3. Each record gives: clone size, V gene, J gene, D gene, CDR3 protein, CDR3 DNA. A D gene is named only where the DNA matches it firmly. A row's size may be missing; if present it is once, few, many or a size class.

few	TRBV7-9	TRBJ1-2	-	CASSLGGTVSGYTF	TGTGCCAGCAGCTTAGGAGGAACAGTGAGTGGCTACACCTTC
-	TRBV28	TRBJ2-1	TRBD2	CASSQPAGDGHEQFF	TGTGCCAGCAGCCAACCAGCGGGAGATGGGCATGAGCAGTTCTTC
-	TRBV6-1	TRBJ2-3	-	CASSSFDTDTQYF	TGTGCCAGCAGTTCTTTCGACACAGATACGCAGTATTTT
-	TRBV5-1	TRBJ2-2	TRBD2	CASSPGASGSGTTGELFF	TGCGCCAGCAGCCCAGGGGCTAGCGGGAGTGGTACCACCGGGGAGCTGTTTTTT
few	TRBV10-3	TRBJ1-5	-	CAISGQPRENQPQHF	TGTGCCATCAGTGGGCAACCGCGGGAAAATCAGCCCCAGCATTTT
-	TRBV2	TRBJ2-1	-	CASKLLYNEQFF	TGTGCCAGCAAACTCCTCTACAATGAGCAGTTCTTC
-	TRBV28	TRBJ2-7	-	CASSRGFMVDEQYF	TGTGCCAGCAGTCGGGGATTTATGGTGGACGAGCAGTACTTC
-	TRBV7-9	TRBJ1-5	-	CASSLGEVPNQPQHF	TGTGCCAGCAGCTTAGGGGAAGTCCCCAATCAGCCCCAGCATTTT
-	TRBV6-6	TRBJ1-1	-	CASSTRSGPGAEAFF	TGTGCCAGCAGTACTCGATCAGGGCCTGGGGCTGAAGCTTTCTTT
-	TRBV6-5	TRBJ2-5	-	CASGRDQETQYF	TGTGCCAGCGGCAGGGACCAAGAGACCCAGTACTTC
-	TRBV7-2	TRBJ2-1	-	CASSSGQPYNEQFF	TGTGCCAGCAGCAGTGGACAGCCCTACAATGAGCAGTTCTTC
-	TRBV6-1	TRBJ2-1	-	CASSPRPELQFF	TGTGCCAGCAGTCCACGTCCGGAGTTGCAGTTCTTC
-	TRBV25-1	TRBJ1-5	-	CAAGGHFNQPQHF	TGTGCCGCTGGGGGGCACTTCAATCAGCCCCAGCATTTT
-	TRBV6-6	TRBJ2-7	-	CASSYAPDREGYEQYF	TGTGCCAGCAGTTACGCGCCCGACAGGGAGGGCTACGAGCAGTACTTC
-	TRBV20-1	TRBJ1-1	-	CSARTDKGFF	TGCAGTGCTCGTACAGATAAAGGTTTCTTT
-	TRBV6-6	TRBJ2-3	-	CASSTGGVDTQYF	TGTGCCAGCAGCACCGGGGGCGTCGATACGCAGTATTTT
-	TRBV27	TRBJ2-7	-	CASSRKTDGSYEQYF	TGTGCCAGCAGTCGGAAAACTGACGGGTCCTACGAGCAGTACTTC
-	TRBV2	TRBJ1-5	TRBD1	CASSDTGGSQPQHF	TGTGCCAGCAGTGATACAGGGGGAAGTCAGCCCCAGCATTTT
-	TRBV7-3	TRBJ2-2	-	CASSLSRTGELFF	TGTGCCAGCAGCTTATCGAGGACCGGGGAGCTGTTTTTT
-	TRBV7-9	TRBJ1-4	-	CASTTPQFGEKLFF	TGTGCCAGCACCACCCCTCAGTTTGGTGAAAAACTGTTTTTT
-	TRBV28	TRBJ2-7	-	CASRRRGLYEQYF	TGTGCCAGCAGGAGACGGGGCCTCTACGAGCAGTACTTC
-	TRBV7-9	TRBJ1-1	TRBD1	CASSLQDRVNTEAFF	TGTGCCAGCAGCTTACAGGACAGGGTGAACACTGAAGCTTTCTTT
-	TRBV19	TRBJ1-2	TRBD1	CASSIPGTGNYGYTF	TGTGCCAGTAGTATACCAGGGACAGGTAACTATGGCTACACCTTC
once	TRBV30	TRBJ2-3	TRBD2	CAWSASGGSDTQYF	TGTGCCTGGAGTGCTTCGGGAGGGTCAGATACGCAGTATTTT
-	TRBV5-5	TRBJ2-7	-	CASSLDSTSNEQYF	TGTGCCAGCAGCTTAGACTCAACTTCAAACGAGCAGTACTTC
-	TRBV28	TRBJ2-7	-	CASSLGQAYYEQYF	TGTGCCAGCAGTTTAGGGCAGGCTTACTACGAGCAGTACTTC
-	TRBV5-4	TRBJ1-3	-	CASSGYRAGNTIYF	TGTGCCAGCAGCGGGTACAGGGCTGGAAACACCATATATTTT
-	TRBV28	TRBJ2-7	-	CASSLQTGSLYF	TGTGCCAGCAGTTTGCAAACAGGGAGCTTATACTTC
-	TRBV9	TRBJ2-5	-	CASSGGQETQYF	TGTGCCAGCAGCGGGGGGCAAGAGACCCAGTACTTC
-	TRBV4-1	TRBJ1-2	TRBD1	CASSQGQGSYGYTF	TGCGCCAGCAGCCAAGGACAGGGAAGCTATGGCTACACCTTC
-	TRBV4-1	TRBJ1-4	-	CASSQDLRKNEKLFF	TGCGCCAGCAGCCAAGATCTCAGAAAGAATGAAAAACTGTTTTTT
once	TRBV7-9	TRBJ1-2	-	CASSPQNLLAYGYTF	TGTGCCAGCAGCCCCCAGAATTTACTTGCCTATGGCTACACCTTC
-	TRBV5-6	TRBJ1-1	-	CASSPDGGLNTEAFF	TGTGCCAGCAGCCCGGACGGTGGTCTGAACACTGAAGCTTTCTTT
-	TRBV14	TRBJ2-1	TRBD1	CASSQDLSGQWSGEQFF	TGTGCCAGCAGCCAAGATCTTTCGGGACAGTGGTCCGGCGAGCAGTTCTTC
once	TRBV28	TRBJ2-4	-	CASSFPPGDRRPKNIQYF	TGTGCCAGCAGTTTCCCCCCGGGTGACAGAAGGCCCAAAAACATTCAGTACTTC
-	TRBV7-2	TRBJ2-7	TRBD2	CASSPGTSGSYSYEQYF	TGTGCCAGCAGCCCCGGGACTAGCGGGAGCTACTCCTACGAGCAGTACTTC
-	TRBV9	TRBJ1-5	-	CASSPSGWSNQPQHF	TGTGCCAGCAGCCCCTCGGGCTGGAGCAATCAGCCCCAGCATTTT
-	TRBV11-3	TRBJ2-1	TRBD2	CASSGQVEGLAGNEQFF	TGTGCCAGCAGCGGACAAGTAGAGGGACTAGCGGGGAATGAGCAGTTCTTC
-	TRBV2	TRBJ2-7	TRBD2	CASSASGRFGSYEQYF	TGTGCCAGCAGTGCTAGCGGGAGGTTCGGCTCCTACGAGCAGTACTTC
-	TRBV7-3	TRBJ2-1	TRBD2	CASSSTSGSFNEQFF	TGTGCCAGCAGCTCGACTAGCGGGAGTTTCAATGAGCAGTTCTTC
-	TRBV7-9	TRBJ1-4	TRBD1	CASSRRTGGQNEKLFF	TGTGCCAGCAGCCGACGGACAGGGGGCCAGAATGAAAAACTGTTTTTT
few	TRBV10-3	TRBJ1-1	-	CAISDGVSEAFF	TGTGCCATCAGTGATGGGGTCTCTGAAGCTTTCTTT
-	TRBV2	TRBJ2-1	-	CASSGGGNEQFF	TGTGCCAGCAGTGGGGGCGGGAATGAGCAGTTCTTC
-	TRBV7-3	TRBJ2-5	TRBD2	CASSLGSLGLAGSETQYF	TGTGCCAGCAGCTTAGGTTCGTTGGGACTAGCGGGATCAGAGACCCAGTACTTC
-	TRBV2	TRBJ1-3	-	CASSESVPGNTIYF	TGTGCCAGCAGTGAAAGTGTTCCCGGAAACACCATATATTTT
-	TRBV4-3	TRBJ2-7	TRBD2	CASKDQLAGAGEQYF	TGCGCCAGCAAGGATCAGCTAGCGGGAGCTGGCGAGCAGTACTTC
once	TRBV2	TRBJ2-7	-	CASRVRQDSYEQYF	TGTGCCAGCAGGGTCAGACAGGATTCATACGAGCAGTACTTC
few	TRBV30	TRBJ1-1	-	CAWKSNTYTEAFF	TGTGCCTGGAAATCTAACACCTACACTGAAGCTTTCTTT
-	TRBV19	TRBJ1-1	-	CASSSQRGGTEAFF	TGTGCCAGTAGTAGTCAACGGGGGGGCACTGAAGCTTTCTTT
-	TRBV5-1	TRBJ2-5	-	CAERVQAGETQYF	TGCGCTGAGAGGGTCCAGGCTGGAGAGACCCAGTACTTC
-	TRBV29-1	TRBJ2-2	-	CSVGSDTGELFF	TGCAGCGTTGGCTCCGACACCGGGGAGCTGTTTTTT
-	TRBV4-1	TRBJ2-1	TRBD2	CASNQGLAGGPRNNEQFF	TGCGCCAGCAACCAGGGACTAGCGGGAGGGCCTCGGAACAATGAGCAGTTCTTC
-	TRBV10-1	TRBJ2-1	TRBD2	CASSERKTSGYNEQFF	TGCGCCAGCAGTGAGCGGAAGACTAGCGGGTACAATGAGCAGTTCTTC